This T cell receptor beta chain was sequenced in a study of T cell clonotyping in hematopoietic cell transplantation. Findings and caveats of the study: Recipient TCR diversity dropped after transplant; expanded clonotypes rose from day 30 to 180.

A remark on this clone: Its matching antigen is unknown.

Method: immunoSEQ multiplex PCR; TCRdb's copy keeps in-frame clones and lacks some. Here the sample spans some 40,000 clones, roughly 92% being singletons. Sequenced sample: peripheral blood mononuclear cells. This TCR was sampled from a woman between 45 and 60 years old in good health. Some clones in this sample may be carry-over from other donors' samples.

The CDR3 spells CASQRQGAYEQYF. The CDR3 nucleotides read TGCGCCAGCCAGCGACAGGGTGCATACGAGCAGTACTTC. This rearrangement joins TRBV5-1 to TRBJ2-7; 7 nucleotides agree with TRBD1. With V trimmed by 7 bases and J by 4 bases, 8 bases remained unmatched. The CDR3 runs to 13 residues. Germline V gene lookup returns CDR1 SGHRS and CDR2 YFSETQ. The variable domain in full, completed from reference TRBV5-1 and TRBJ2-7, reads KAGVTQTPRYLIKTRGQQVTLSCSPISGHRSVSWYQQTPGQGLQFLFEYFSETQRNKGNFPGRFSGRQFSNSRSEMNVSTLELGDSALYLCASQRQGAYEQYFGPGTRLTVT.